The 17 T cell receptor beta chains below all came from one sample that was sequenced in a study of T cell repertoires in cytomegalovirus infection. For these TCRs, the target antigens are not known. TCRdb recomputed calls from the reads with MiXCR, one row per CDR3 protein. This repertoire shows 750,000 to 900,000 distinct CDR3 sequences, around 29% found once; its top ten account for about an eighth. Specimen: cultured CD8+ T cells from PBMCs, collected from culture after CMV antigen stimulation. The receptors were gathered from a human donor in good health (CMV status not recorded). Some clones in this sample may be carry-over from other donors' samples.

There are a few counts of this clonotype. V usage is TRBV7-9 and J usage is TRBJ2-1; D is undetermined. Trimming cost V 4 bases and J 5 bases, with 18 bases left between them. This CDR3 is built from 16 residues. The germline CDR1 and CDR2 sequences are SEHNR and FQNEAQ (reference sequence). This CDR3 reads CASSCTLWIRNNEQFF. The CDR3 nucleotides read TGTGCCAGCAGCTGTACACTTTGGATCCGGAACAATGAGCAGTTCTTC.

V usage is TRBV27 and J usage is TRBJ1-1, with a weak D call TRBD1 (6 bases). The CDR3 totals 13 residues. V was shortened by 8 bases and J by 1 base, with 11 bases between the two germline ends. In germline, CDR1 is MNHEY, CDR2 SMNVEV (reference sequence). Here the CDR3 reads CASQGQENTEAFF. Here the CDR3 DNA reads TGTGCCAGCCAGGGGCAGGAGAACACTGAAGCTTTCTTT.

This clonotype was found a few times. The chain combines TRBV2 with TRBJ2-7, with TRBD1 matching over 11 bases. Germline loops: CDR1 SNHLY, CDR2 FYNNEI. This CDR3 is built from 14 residues. Germline trimming cut 8 bases from V and 0 bases from J; bases unmatched to any gene: 3. The CDR3 region has the DNA TGTGCCAGCGGGGACAGGGGGAACTCCTACGAGCAGTACGTC. Translated: CASGDRGNSYEQYV.

In its sample, this clonotype was seen a few times. V is TRBV7-6 and J is TRBJ2-7; D not certain. Per the germline V gene, CDR1 is SGHVS and CDR2 is FNYEAQ. The CDR3 runs 14 residues. The germline V and J ends were trimmed by 1 base and 3 bases, with 10 bases remaining between them. CDR3 DNA: TGTGCCAGCAGCTTAGGAAGTCCCGACTACGAGCAGTACGTC. Protein product: CASSLGSPDYEQYV.

The chain links TRBV6-1 to TRBJ1-5, with D unresolved. CDR1 and CDR2 from the germline V gene are MNHNS and SASEGT. The CDR3 sequence is 16 residues long. The V end was cut by 5 bases, the J end by 0 bases, with 14 bases between. The CDR3: CASSYGPPDSNQPQHF. In DNA form, the CDR3 reads TGTGCCAGCAGTTATGGCCCCCCGGATAGCAATCAGCCCCAGCATTTT.

J is TRBJ2-3 and V is TRBV6-5; possible D gene TRBD2, 5 bases. The CDR3 sequence is 17 residues long. Trimming removed 2 bases from V and 1 base from J, with 16 bases in between. Germline V gene data show CDR1 as MNHEY and CDR2 as SVGAGI. This CDR3 reads CASSYAGQMFGTDTQYF. CDR3 DNA sequence: TGTGCCAGCAGTTACGCGGGCCAGATGTTCGGCACAGATACGCAGTATTTT.

This clonotype was observed a handful of times. The rearrangement joins TRBV10-3 to TRBJ2-7; D remains ambiguous. Deletions cut 2 bases from V and 0 bases from J, with 11 bases between. Germline V gene sequence: CDR1 ENHRY, CDR2 SYGVKD. This CDR3 comprises 15 residues. The CDR3 reads CAISERAPSSYEQYF. The CDR3 bases are TGTGCCATCAGTGAGAGGGCACCGAGCTCCTACGAGCAGTACTTC.

The V call is TRBV7-9, the J call TRBJ2-3; 8 bases agree with TRBD2. The junction had 7 bases not matched to a gene; V was cut back by 5 bases and J by 0 bases. The CDR3 loop spans 16 amino acids. CDR1 and CDR2 from the germline V gene are SEHNR and FQNEAQ (reference sequence). The CDR3 coding sequence is TGTGCCAGCAGCGTAAGCGGGGGATCTAGCACAGATACGCAGTATTTT. Its translation: CASSVSGGSSTDTQYF.

There are many counts of this clonotype. The chain carries TRBV7-6 and TRBJ2-2; D remains ambiguous. The CDR3 runs 14 residues. Germline CDR1 and CDR2: SGHVS and FNYEAQ. V gave up 6 bases and J gave up 0 bases, with 8 bases separating them. The chain's CDR3 is CASSPEPNTGELFF. In DNA form, the CDR3 reads TGTGCCAGCAGTCCAGAACCGAACACCGGGGAGCTGTTTTTT.

The rearrangement joins TRBV20-1 to TRBJ2-1; 8 bases agree with TRBD2. This CDR3 spans 15 amino acids. After removal of 3 bases from V and 4 bases from J, the junction contained 8 bases not matched to a gene. Germline V CDR1 and CDR2: DFQATT, SNEGSKA (reference sequence). The DNA for the CDR3 is TGCAGTGCTAGCCTGCTCGGGGGGGGGTACAATGAGCAGTTCTTC. This translates into CSASLLGGGYNEQFF.

This clonotype was detected a few times. CDR3 amino acids: CAGRLGNTEAFF. The CDR3, as DNA: TGTGCCGGAAGGTTGGGCAACACTGAAGCTTTCTTT. The chain couples TRBV7-9 to TRBJ1-1; no definite D call. The CDR3 consists of 12 residues. V was clipped by 11 bases and J by 2 bases, with 12 bases between them. Looked up from germline, CDR1 is SEHNR and CDR2 is FQNEAQ (reference sequence).

This clonotype was counted only a few times. The genes are TRBV4-3 and TRBJ2-3; D is perhaps TRBD1 or TRBD2 (7 bases each). Germline CDR1 is LGHNA and CDR2 is YSLEER. The germline V and J ends were trimmed by 2 bases and 6 bases, with 15 bases remaining between them. The CDR3 loop spans 15 amino acids. In DNA form, the CDR3 reads TGCGCCAGCAGCCAACGCTCAGGGGGAGGGGATACGCAGTATTTT. Protein product: CASSQRSGGGDTQYF.

This clonotype was observed a few times. This chain uses TRBV19 with TRBJ2-1; 13 bases map to TRBD2. V lost 3 bases, J lost 1 base, and 0 bases stayed unmatched. The CDR3 has 16 amino acids. CDR1 and CDR2 (germline): LNHDA, SQIVND (reference sequence). CDR3 nucleotide sequence: TGTGCCAGTAGTATGACTAGCGGGGGGTCCTACAATGAGCAGTTCTTC. It specifies CASSMTSGGSYNEQFF.

This clonotype was seen many times. This rearrangement joins TRBV7-2 to TRBJ2-7, with TRBD1 as a possible D gene (6 bases). V was clipped by 4 bases and J by 3 bases, with 10 bases between them. The CDR3 length is 13 residues. The germline V gene has CDR1 SGHTA and CDR2 FQGNSA. The CDR3 nucleotides read TGTGCCAGCAGCTCCAGACAGGACTACGAGCAGTACTTC. This gives the protein CASSSRQDYEQYF.

V is TRBV5-1 and J is TRBJ1-4; D not resolved. This CDR3 contains 14 residues. Trimming cost V 5 bases and J 6 bases, with 14 bases left between them. The germline CDR1 and CDR2 sequences are SGHRS and YFSETQ. CDR3 DNA sequence: TGCGCCAGCAGACCCCGCGGTGGTGATGAAAAACTGTTTTTT. Protein product: CASRPRGGDEKLFF.

This CDR3 reads CSARVGVQETQYF. Written as DNA, the CDR3 is TGCAGTGCTAGAGTGGGGGTCCAAGAGACCCAGTACTTC. The chain links TRBV20-1 to TRBJ2-5; D is perhaps TRBD1 or TRBD2 (5 bases each). Per the germline V gene, CDR1 is DFQATT and CDR2 is SNEGSKA (reference sequence). The length of the CDR3 is 13 residues. Trimming took off 1 base at V and 1 base at J, with 7 bases between the two ends.

Comment on this clonotype: A single base separates this from a much larger clone, so it may be a read error. The V and J genes are TRBV7-2 and TRBJ1-4; D remains ambiguous. Germline V gives CDR1 SGHTA, CDR2 FQGNSA. CDR3 length: 15 amino acids. The chain's CDR3 is CASSPGSATNENLFF. The CDR3 DNA reads TGTGCCAGCAGCCCGGGGAGTGCAACTAATGAAAATCTGTTTTTT.